This TCR beta chain is drawn from a study of cytomegalovirus exposure and HLA in healthy donors. CDR1 is LNHNV, CDR2 YYDKDF, per germline (reference sequence). CDR3 length: 15 residues. The V end was cut by 0 bases, the J end by 1 base, with 9 bases between. Amplification used 60 Vbeta primers and 13 Jbeta primers. The table came from immunoSEQ multiplex PCR; TCRdb's copy has only in-frame clones and leaves some out. The table shows roughly 74,000 clones, with under 80% occurring only once. This clone has a handful of counts. Its antigen is unidentified. Study-level results: A later analysis linked a missense DCLRE1C variant to TCR beta V- and J-gene trimming. Earlier analysis yielded a pattern in which most TCR beta V segments were productive about 87% or about 30% of the time.

This sequence originates from a man aged 35 to 55 in good health and CMV-seronegative. V gene TRBV15 combines with J gene TRBJ2-5, with a tentative D call TRBD1 (6 bases). The sample was PBMCs. Here the CDR3 reads CATSRDPGVQETQYF. CDR3 in DNA: TGTGCCACCAGCAGAGACCCAGGGGTCCAAGAGACCCAGTACTTC.